These 8 T cell receptor beta chains came from one sample sequenced in a study of CXCR3-negative and CXCR3-positive naive CD8 T cells. The libraries of TRB cDNA were prepared using 5' RACE with UMI labels. TCRdb re-called the 5' RACE reads and shows each CDR3 protein once, DNA omitted. This listing includes about 130,000 distinct CDR3 sequences. Sequencing used naive CXCR3- CD8+ T cells from blood. Subset: CD45RO-CCR7+CD27+CD95- naive CD8+ T cells lacking CXCR3 (TNR3-). The source is a human donor in good health. Some clones in this sample may be carry-over from other donors' samples.

The chain recombines TRBV7-9 with TRBJ2-7. The CDR3 runs 12 residues. Germline V lookup: CDR1 SEHNR, CDR2 FQNEAQ (reference sequence). This chain's CDR3 is CASSTSSGEQYF.

This chain connects TRBV27 to TRBJ1-5; checking the TCRdb D call of TRBD1 is not possible without DNA. Germline CDR1 MNHEY, CDR2 SMNVEV (reference sequence). The CDR3 loop spans 14 amino acids. The CDR3 sequence is CASSLGGARQPQHF.

V usage is TRBV9 and J usage is TRBJ2-1. Germline CDR1 is SGDLS and CDR2 is YYNGEE. The CDR3 covers 11 residues. The CDR3 protein is CASSSENEQFF. The full variable domain, completed using reference TRBV9 and TRBJ2-1, is DSGVTQTPKHLITATGQRVTLRCSPRSGDLSVYWYQQSLDQGLQFLIQYYNGEERAKGNILERFSAQQFPDLHSELNLSSLELGDSALYFCASSSENEQFFGPGTRLTVL.

The rearrangement links TRBV7-9 to TRBJ1-1; TCRdb outputs TRBD1, but without DNA this stays unchecked. This CDR3 spans 11 amino acids. Germline loops: CDR1 SEHNR, CDR2 FQNEAQ (reference sequence). CDR3 in amino acids: CASSPVREAFF.

The chain recombines TRBV20-1 with TRBJ1-2; TCRdb proposes TRBD1, but this gene call is untestable without DNA. Germline V CDR1 and CDR2: DFQATT, SNEGSKA (reference sequence). The CDR3 has 15 amino acids. The CDR3 sequence: CSARDRDRGFSGYTF.

The rearrangement links TRBV28 to TRBJ2-2. The CDR3 has 14 residues. CDR1 is MDHEN and CDR2 is SYDVKM in the germline V gene. CDR3: CASSLLVNTGELFF. The complete variable domain, with remaining parts taken from reference TRBV28 and TRBJ2-2, reads DVKVTQSSRYLVKRTGEKVFLECVQDMDHENMFWYRQDPGLGLRLIYFSYDVKMKEKGDIPEGYSVSREKKERFSLILESASTNQTSMYLCASSLLVNTGELFFGEGSRLTVL.

J is TRBJ2-5 and V is TRBV9; TCRdb reports TRBD2, a call that lacks DNA to check it against. The CDR3 consists of 17 residues. The V gene's germline CDR1 is SGDLS and CDR2 YYNGEE. This chain's CDR3 is CASSLHSSLMATETQYF.

The genes are TRBV25-1 and TRBJ2-3; TCRdb reports TRBD1, a call that lacks DNA to check it against. CDR1 and CDR2 (germline): MGHDK, SYGVNS. This CDR3 is built from 15 residues. This chain's CDR3 is CASSQWGQGADTQYF.